This is a list of T cell receptor beta chains from one sample in a study of cytomegalovirus exposure and HLA in healthy donors. The repertoire was sequenced with immunoSEQ multiplex PCR; TCRdb's copy has only in-frame clones and lacks some. The profile shows about 180,000 clones, roughly 85% of them singletons. The source material was PBMCs. These receptors all come from a man younger than 35 in good health and CMV-seropositive. CDR3s include the opening cysteine and the closing phenylalanine or tryptophan. The order of the fields is D gene, clone size, V gene, J gene, CDR3 protein, CDR3 DNA. D genes are given only for firm matches. Only some rows state a clone size, as once, few, many or a class for expanded clones.

>.|.|TRBV2|TRBJ1-1
CASIPWGGGDAFF
TGTGCCAGCATCCCCTGGGGGGGAGGGGACGCTTTCTTT
>.|.|TRBV25-1|TRBJ1-1
CASSGDMFAFGEAFF
TGTGCCAGCAGTGGAGACATGTTTGCCTTTGGTGAAGCTTTCTTT
>.|.|TRBV4-1|TRBJ1-2
CASSQERVVDGYTF
TGCGCCAGCAGCCAAGAGAGGGTAGTGGATGGCTACACCTTC
>.|once|TRBV28|TRBJ2-7
CASSELTGYDEQYF
TGTGCCAGCAGTGAACTAACAGGGTACGACGAGCAGTACTTC
>TRBD2|.|TRBV30|TRBJ2-7
CAGDRAGGSEQYF
TGTGCGGGGGATAGGGCGGGAGGTAGCGAGCAGTACTTC
>.|.|TRBV15|TRBJ2-3
CATSRLAPPDTQYF
TGTGCCACCAGCAGATTAGCACCCCCAGATACGCAGTATTTT
>.|few|TRBV5-4|TRBJ2-2
CASSLALGARTHTGELFF
TGTGCCAGCAGCTTGGCCTTGGGAGCGCGAACTCACACCGGGGAGCTGTTTTTT
>TRBD1|.|TRBV19|TRBJ1-2
CASTSGQVKFYGYTF
TGTGCCAGTACCTCGGGACAGGTGAAGTTTTATGGCTACACCTTC
>TRBD1|.|TRBV2|TRBJ2-1
CASSFHGTGASYNEQFF
TGTGCCAGCAGTTTCCACGGGACAGGGGCCTCCTACAATGAGCAGTTCTTC
>.|.|TRBV7-2|TRBJ2-5
CASSFTRETQYF
TGTGCCAGCAGCTTTACCCGGGAGACCCAGTACTTC
>TRBD1|.|TRBV5-5|TRBJ2-7
CASSGTGWIYEQYF
TGTGCCAGCAGCGGGACAGGTTGGATCTACGAGCAGTACTTC
>.|.|TRBV19|TRBJ2-7
CASSSGMPKDYEQYF
TGTGCCAGTAGTAGCGGGATGCCAAAAGACTACGAGCAGTACTTC
>.|.|TRBV5-4|TRBJ2-7
CASSLFSGGALREQYF
TGTGCCAGCAGCTTGTTTAGTGGGGGCGCCTTGCGGGAGCAGTACTTC
>TRBD1|.|TRBV9|TRBJ2-7
CASSAGTGSLHEQYF
TGTGCCAGCAGCGCTGGGACAGGGAGTCTCCACGAGCAGTACTTC
>.|.|TRBV30|TRBJ2-2
CAWTGAGELFF
TGTGCCTGGACAGGGGCCGGGGAGCTGTTTTTT
>TRBD1|.|TRBV28|TRBJ2-3
CASSLGGTGRADTQYF
TGTGCCAGCAGTTTAGGCGGGACAGGACGGGCAGATACGCAGTATTTT
>.|.|TRBV9|TRBJ1-2
CASSPGGARWGYTF
TGTGCCAGCAGCCCGGGGGGGGCCCGGTGGGGCTACACCTTC
>.|.|TRBV6-6|TRBJ1-3
CASSFGDSGNTIYF
TGTGCCAGCTCCTTCGGGGACTCTGGAAACACCATATATTTT
>.|.|TRBV27|TRBJ1-2
CASTFTAGAEGYTF
TGTGCCAGCACTTTTACGGCGGGGGCGGAAGGCTACACCTTC
>TRBD2|.|TRBV27|TRBJ2-3
CASSPGTSGGWFRDTQYF
TGTGCCAGCAGTCCTGGGACTAGCGGGGGGTGGTTCAGAGATACGCAGTATTTT
>.|.|TRBV9|TRBJ2-7
CASSEGGGNEQYF
TGTGCCAGCAGCGAGGGGGGGGGAAACGAGCAGTACTTC
>.|.|TRBV28|TRBJ2-7
CASSFRDFSYEQYF
TGTGCCAGCAGTTTTCGGGACTTCTCCTACGAGCAGTACTTC
>.|.|TRBV6-1|TRBJ2-1
CASNPSSPYNEQFF
TGTGCCAGCAATCCTAGCAGCCCCTACAATGAGCAGTTCTTC
>TRBD1|.|TRBV27|TRBJ1-6
CASSLGQLLNSPLHF
TGTGCCAGCAGTCTGGGACAGTTACTAAATTCACCCCTCCACTTT
>TRBD2|.|TRBV6-6|TRBJ2-7
CAIDSSGNEQYF
TGTGCCATCGATTCTAGCGGGAACGAGCAGTACTTC
>TRBD2|.|TRBV28|TRBJ2-3
CASGPWGGTSTDTQYF
TGTGCCAGCGGGCCTTGGGGAGGGACGAGCACAGATACGCAGTATTTT
>TRBD1|.|TRBV7-3|TRBJ2-2
CASSSGQGRDGELFF
TGTGCCAGCAGCTCCGGACAGGGGAGGGACGGGGAGCTGTTTTTT
>.|.|TRBV6-5|TRBJ1-2
CASSPGRQAHYGYTF
TGTGCCAGCAGCCCCGGTCGACAGGCCCACTATGGCTACACCTTC
>.|.|TRBV27|TRBJ2-5
CASSLGWPGVSETQYF
TGTGCCAGCAGTTTAGGATGGCCAGGGGTGTCGGAGACCCAGTACTTC
>.|.|TRBV4-1|TRBJ1-5
CASSQAPGTLQPQHF
TGCGCCAGCAGCCAGGCTCCCGGGACACTTCAGCCCCAGCATTTT
>.|.|TRBV5-1|TRBJ1-3
CASSSSRAIYF
TGCGCCAGCAGCTCCTCCCGGGCCATATATTTT
>.|.|TRBV5-6|TRBJ1-3
CASSLRSFGNTIYF
TGTGCCAGCAGCTTAAGGAGTTTTGGAAACACCATATATTTT
>TRBD1|.|TRBV19|TRBJ2-2
CASSVAGTGGDTGELFF
TGTGCCAGTAGTGTAGCCGGGACAGGGGGCGACACCGGGGAGCTGTTTTTT
>TRBD1|.|TRBV5-1|TRBJ1-2
CASSLGQGATGYGYTF
TGCGCCAGCAGCTTGGGACAGGGGGCAACCGGCTATGGCTACACCTTC
>TRBD2|.|TRBV9|TRBJ2-1
CASSVKLAGLNNEQFF
TGTGCCAGCAGCGTAAAACTAGCGGGGCTCAACAATGAGCAGTTCTTC
>TRBD2|.|TRBV18|TRBJ2-2
CASSPRGTSLAKLFF
TGTGCCAGCTCACCACGAGGGACTAGTCTCGCTAAGCTGTTTTTT
>TRBD1|.|TRBV10-3|TRBJ2-7
CAINPGGSGAYEQYF
TGTGCCATCAATCCAGGGGGCTCAGGAGCTTACGAGCAGTACTTC
>TRBD1|.|TRBV11-3|TRBJ2-7
CASSSPGQGYEQYF
TGTGCCAGCAGCTCCCCTGGACAGGGGTACGAGCAGTACTTC
>.|.|TRBV28|TRBJ1-2
CASSLAGYGYTF
TGTGCCAGCAGTTTAGCAGGCTATGGCTACACCTTC
>.|.|TRBV4-1|TRBJ1-2
CASSRNQGNDYGYTF
TGCGCCAGCAGCCGGAATCAGGGTAACGACTATGGCTACACCTTC
>TRBD1|.|TRBV27|TRBJ2-2
CASSYLQTGVNTGELFF
TGTGCCAGCAGCTACCTTCAGACAGGGGTGAACACCGGGGAGCTGTTTTTT
>.|.|TRBV19|TRBJ1-5
CASSSRQPHQPQHF
TGTGCCAGTAGTTCTCGACAGCCGCATCAGCCCCAGCATTTT
>TRBD1|.|TRBV7-9|TRBJ1-1
CASTGQTGTTEAFF
TGTGCCAGCACGGGACAGACAGGGACGACTGAAGCTTTCTTT
>TRBD2|.|TRBV7-2|TRBJ2-3
CASSLVMASGGPRDTQYF
TGTGCCAGCAGCTTAGTTATGGCTAGCGGGGGCCCCCGAGATACGCAGTATTTT
>.|few|TRBV6-5|TRBJ2-7
CASSWGGYEQYF
TGTGCCAGCAGTTGGGGCGGCTACGAGCAGTACTTC
>.|once|TRBV27|TRBJ1-2
CASSPYDSTKYGYTF
TGTGCCAGCAGTCCCTATGACAGTACCAAGTATGGCTACACCTTC
>.|.|TRBV5-1|TRBJ1-1
CASSPEGGTMNTEAFF
TGCGCCAGCAGCCCGGAAGGGGGTACAATGAACACTGAAGCTTTCTTT
>TRBD1|.|TRBV7-2|TRBJ1-4
CASSLIRGQGLNEKLFF
TGTGCCAGCAGCTTGATCAGGGGACAGGGACTTAATGAAAAACTGTTTTTT
>.|.|TRBV19|TRBJ2-7
CASSIPKTFGVYEQYF
TGTGCCAGTAGTATTCCCAAGACGTTCGGGGTCTACGAGCAGTACTTC
>.|.|TRBV30|TRBJ2-3
CAWRGFGGPTDTQYF
TGTGCCTGGAGAGGATTCGGAGGCCCCACAGATACGCAGTATTTT
>.|.|TRBV11-2|TRBJ2-1
CASSLSPSSYNEQFF
TGTGCCAGCAGCTTAAGCCCTAGCTCCTACAATGAGCAGTTCTTC
>TRBD2|few|TRBV7-9|TRBJ2-1
CASSLGLAGGNEQFF
TGTGCCAGCAGCTTAGGCCTAGCGGGGGGCAATGAGCAGTTCTTC
>.|.|TRBV5-1|TRBJ1-1
CASSFGEFHTEAFF
TGCGCCAGCAGCTTCGGGGAGTTCCACACTGAAGCTTTCTTT
>.|.|TRBV4-1|TRBJ2-7
CASSQGRDTTLYEQYF
TGCGCCAGCAGCCAAGGCCGGGACACAACCCTCTACGAGCAGTACTTC
>TRBD1|.|TRBV29-1|TRBJ2-3
CSVGTGVTDTQYF
TGCAGCGTGGGGACAGGGGTCACAGATACGCAGTATTTT
>.|.|TRBV9|TRBJ2-7
CASSVGGDSEQYF
TGTGCCAGCAGCGTAGGCGGGGACAGCGAGCAGTACTTC
>.|few|TRBV2|TRBJ1-6
CASSEQVSGSPLHF
TGTGCCAGCAGTGAGCAGGTATCCGGCTCACCCCTCCACTTT
>TRBD2|.|TRBV2|TRBJ2-1
CASSDPFSGGHNEQFF
TGTGCCAGCAGTGATCCGTTCAGCGGGGGGCACAATGAGCAGTTCTTC